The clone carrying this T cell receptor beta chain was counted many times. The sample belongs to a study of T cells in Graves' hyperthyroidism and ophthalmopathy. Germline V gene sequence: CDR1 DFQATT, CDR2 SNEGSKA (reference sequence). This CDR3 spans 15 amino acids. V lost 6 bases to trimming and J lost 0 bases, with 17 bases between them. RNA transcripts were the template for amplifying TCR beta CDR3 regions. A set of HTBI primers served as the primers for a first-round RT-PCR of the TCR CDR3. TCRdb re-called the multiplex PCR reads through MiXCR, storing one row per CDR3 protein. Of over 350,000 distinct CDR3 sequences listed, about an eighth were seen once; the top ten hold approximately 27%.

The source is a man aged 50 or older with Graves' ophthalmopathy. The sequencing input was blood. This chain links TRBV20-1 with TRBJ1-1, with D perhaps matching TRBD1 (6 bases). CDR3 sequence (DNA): TGCAGTGCCCGCCGTTTACAGGGCATGAACACTGAAGCTTTCTTT. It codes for CSARRLQGMNTEAFF.